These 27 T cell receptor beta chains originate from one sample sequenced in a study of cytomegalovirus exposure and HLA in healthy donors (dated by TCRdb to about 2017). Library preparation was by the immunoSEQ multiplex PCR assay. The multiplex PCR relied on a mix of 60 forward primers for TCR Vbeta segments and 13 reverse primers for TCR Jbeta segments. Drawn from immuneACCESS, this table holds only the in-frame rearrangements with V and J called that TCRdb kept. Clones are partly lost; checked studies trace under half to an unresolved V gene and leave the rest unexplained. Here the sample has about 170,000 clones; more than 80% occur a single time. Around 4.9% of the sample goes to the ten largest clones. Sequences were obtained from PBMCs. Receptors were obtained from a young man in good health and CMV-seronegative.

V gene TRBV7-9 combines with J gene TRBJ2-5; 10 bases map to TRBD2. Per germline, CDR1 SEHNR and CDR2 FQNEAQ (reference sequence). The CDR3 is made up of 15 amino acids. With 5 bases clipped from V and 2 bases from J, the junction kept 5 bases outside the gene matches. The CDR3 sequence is CASSTGLAAQETQYF. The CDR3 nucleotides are TGTGCCAGCAGCACCGGACTAGCGGCTCAAGAGACCCAGTACTTC.

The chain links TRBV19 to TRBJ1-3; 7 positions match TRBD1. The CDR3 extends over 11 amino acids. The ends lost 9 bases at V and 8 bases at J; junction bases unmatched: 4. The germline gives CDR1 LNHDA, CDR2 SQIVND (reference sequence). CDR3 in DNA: TGTGCCAGCTCAGGGGGAGACACCATATATTTT. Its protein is CASSGGDTIYF.

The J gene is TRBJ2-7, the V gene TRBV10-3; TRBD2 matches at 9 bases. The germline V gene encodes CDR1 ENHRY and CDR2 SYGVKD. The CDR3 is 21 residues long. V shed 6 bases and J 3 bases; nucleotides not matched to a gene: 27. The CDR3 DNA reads TGTGCCATCAGCGCCCCAAAAACCCCGCGGTTAGCGGGAGAGGGGTACTACGAGCAGTACTTC. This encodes CAISAPKTPRLAGEGYYEQYF.

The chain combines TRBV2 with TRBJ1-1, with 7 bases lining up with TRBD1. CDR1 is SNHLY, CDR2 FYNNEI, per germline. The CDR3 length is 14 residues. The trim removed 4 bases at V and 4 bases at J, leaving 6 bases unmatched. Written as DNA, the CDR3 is TGTGCCAGCAGTGCACAACAGGGGTTCACTGAAGCTTTCTTT. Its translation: CASSAQQGFTEAFF.

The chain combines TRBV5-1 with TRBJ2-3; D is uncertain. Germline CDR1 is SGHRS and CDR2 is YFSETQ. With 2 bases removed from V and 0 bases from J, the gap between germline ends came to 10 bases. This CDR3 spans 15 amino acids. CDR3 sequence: CASSLSSPSTDTQYF. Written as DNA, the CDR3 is TGCGCCAGCAGCTTAAGTAGCCCTAGCACAGATACGCAGTATTTT.

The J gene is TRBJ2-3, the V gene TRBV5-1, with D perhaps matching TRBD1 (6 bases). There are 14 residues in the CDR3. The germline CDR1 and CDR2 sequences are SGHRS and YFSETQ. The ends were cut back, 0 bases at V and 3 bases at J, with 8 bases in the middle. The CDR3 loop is CASSLGTETDTQYF. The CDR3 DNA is TGCGCCAGCAGCTTGGGGACAGAGACAGATACGCAGTATTTT.

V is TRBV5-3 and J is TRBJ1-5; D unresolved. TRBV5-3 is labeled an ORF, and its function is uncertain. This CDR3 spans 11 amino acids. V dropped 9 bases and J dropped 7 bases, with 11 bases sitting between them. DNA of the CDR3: TGTGCCACCACACAGTACCAGCCCCAGCATTTT. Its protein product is CATTQYQPQHF.

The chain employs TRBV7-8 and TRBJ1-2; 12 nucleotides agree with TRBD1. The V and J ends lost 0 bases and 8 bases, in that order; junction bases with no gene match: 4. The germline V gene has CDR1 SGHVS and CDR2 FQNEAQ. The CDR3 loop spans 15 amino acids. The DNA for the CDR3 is TGTGCCAGCAGCTTAGCGGGACAGGGGGCCTCGGGCTACACCTTC. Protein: CASSLAGQGASGYTF. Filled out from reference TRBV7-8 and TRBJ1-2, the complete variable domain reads GAGVSQSPRYKVAKRGQDVALRCDPISGHVSLFWYQQALGQGPEFLTYFQNEAQLDKSGLPSDRFFAERPEGSVSTLKIQRTQQEDSAVYLCASSLAGQGASGYTFGSGTRLTVV.

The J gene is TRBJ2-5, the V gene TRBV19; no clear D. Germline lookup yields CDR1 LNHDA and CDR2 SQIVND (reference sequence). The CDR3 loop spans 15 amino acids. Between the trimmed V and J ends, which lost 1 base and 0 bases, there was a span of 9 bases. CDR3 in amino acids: CASSIGHRNQETQYF. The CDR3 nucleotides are TGTGCCAGTAGTATAGGACATAGGAACCAAGAGACCCAGTACTTC.

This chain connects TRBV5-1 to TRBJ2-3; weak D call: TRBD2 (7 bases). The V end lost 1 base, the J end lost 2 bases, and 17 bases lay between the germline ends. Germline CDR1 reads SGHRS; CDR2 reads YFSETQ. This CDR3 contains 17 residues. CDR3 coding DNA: TGCGCCAGCAGCTTGTGGGGGGGCGATTTAGCCACAGATACGCAGTATTTT. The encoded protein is CASSLWGGDLATDTQYF.

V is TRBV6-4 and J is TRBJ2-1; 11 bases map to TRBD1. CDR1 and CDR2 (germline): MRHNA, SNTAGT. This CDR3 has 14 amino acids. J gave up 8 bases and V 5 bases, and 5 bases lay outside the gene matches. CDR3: CASSPGQGGDEQFF. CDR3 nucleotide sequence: TGTGCCAGCAGTCCGGGACAGGGGGGGGATGAGCAGTTCTTC.

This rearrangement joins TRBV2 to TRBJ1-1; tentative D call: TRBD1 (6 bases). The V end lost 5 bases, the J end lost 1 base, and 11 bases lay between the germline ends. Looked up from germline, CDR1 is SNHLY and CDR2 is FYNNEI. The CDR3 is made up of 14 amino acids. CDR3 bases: TGTGCCAGCAGTTCGACAGGAGGGAACACTGAAGCTTTCTTT. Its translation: CASSSTGGNTEAFF.

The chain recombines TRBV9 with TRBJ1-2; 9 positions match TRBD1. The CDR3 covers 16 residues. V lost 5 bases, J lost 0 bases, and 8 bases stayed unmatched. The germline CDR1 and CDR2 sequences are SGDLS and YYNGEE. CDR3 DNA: TGTGCCAGCAGAGCCCCCGGGACAGGGACTAACTATGGCTACACCTTC. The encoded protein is CASRAPGTGTNYGYTF.

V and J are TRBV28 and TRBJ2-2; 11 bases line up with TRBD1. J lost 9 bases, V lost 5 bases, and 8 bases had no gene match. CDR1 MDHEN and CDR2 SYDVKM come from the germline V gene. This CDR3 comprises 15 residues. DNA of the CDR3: TGTGCCAGCAGTCCTGGGACAGGGGGGTCCCGGGAGCTGTTTTTT. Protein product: CASSPGTGGSRELFF. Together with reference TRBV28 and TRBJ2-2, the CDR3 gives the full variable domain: DVKVTQSSRYLVKRTGEKVFLECVQDMDHENMFWYRQDPGLGLRLIYFSYDVKMKEKGDIPEGYSVSREKKERFSLILESASTNQTSMYLCASSPGTGGSRELFFGEGSRLTVL.

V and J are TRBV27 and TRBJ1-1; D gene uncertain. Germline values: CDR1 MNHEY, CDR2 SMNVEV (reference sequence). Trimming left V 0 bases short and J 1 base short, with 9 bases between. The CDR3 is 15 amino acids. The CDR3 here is CASSLSIGRNTEAFF. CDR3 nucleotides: TGTGCCAGCAGTTTATCGATTGGCAGGAACACTGAAGCTTTCTTT.

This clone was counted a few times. CDR3 sequence (DNA): TGCGCCAGCCGGGGTTTGGAGACCCAGTACTTC. Its protein product is CASRGLETQYF. The rearrangement links TRBV5-1 to TRBJ2-5; a possible D gene is TRBD2 (5 bases). The CDR3 has 11 amino acids. Germline V lookup: CDR1 SGHRS, CDR2 YFSETQ. V was pared by 7 bases and J by 5 bases, with 9 bases between. Full variable domain (remainder filled in from reference TRBV5-1 and TRBJ2-5): KAGVTQTPRYLIKTRGQQVTLSCSPISGHRSVSWYQQTPGQGLQFLFEYFSETQRNKGNFPGRFSGRQFSNSRSEMNVSTLELGDSALYLCASRGLETQYFGPGTRLLVL.

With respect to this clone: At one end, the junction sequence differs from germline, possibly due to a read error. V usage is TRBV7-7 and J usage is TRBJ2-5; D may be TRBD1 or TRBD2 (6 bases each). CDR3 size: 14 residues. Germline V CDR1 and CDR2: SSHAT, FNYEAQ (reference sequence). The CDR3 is CASSLGGGQETQYF. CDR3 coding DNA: TGTGCTAGCAGCTTAGGGGGAGGCCAAGAGACCCAGTACTTC.

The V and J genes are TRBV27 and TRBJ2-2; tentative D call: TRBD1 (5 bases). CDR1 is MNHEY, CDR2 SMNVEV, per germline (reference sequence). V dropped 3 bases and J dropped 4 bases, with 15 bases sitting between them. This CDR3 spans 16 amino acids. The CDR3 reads CASSLRRGGSTGELFF. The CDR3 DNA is TGTGCCAGCAGTTTGAGAAGGGGTGGTAGCACCGGGGAGCTGTTTTTT.

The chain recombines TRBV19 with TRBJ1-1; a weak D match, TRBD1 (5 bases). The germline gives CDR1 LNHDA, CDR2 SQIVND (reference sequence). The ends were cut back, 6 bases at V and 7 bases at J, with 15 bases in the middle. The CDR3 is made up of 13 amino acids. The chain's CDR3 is CASSNYGGNEAFF. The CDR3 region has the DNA TGTGCCAGTAGCAACTACGGGGGAAATGAAGCTTTCTTT.

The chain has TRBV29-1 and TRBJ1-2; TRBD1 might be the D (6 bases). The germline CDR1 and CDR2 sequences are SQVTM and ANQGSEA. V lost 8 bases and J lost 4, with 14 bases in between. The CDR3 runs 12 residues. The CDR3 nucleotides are TGCAGCACCCCGGACAGAGCCTATGGCTACACCTTC. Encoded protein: CSTPDRAYGYTF.

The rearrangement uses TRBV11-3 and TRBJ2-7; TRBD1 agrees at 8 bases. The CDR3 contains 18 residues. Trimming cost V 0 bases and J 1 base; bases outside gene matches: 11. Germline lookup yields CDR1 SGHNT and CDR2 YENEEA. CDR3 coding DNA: TGTGCCAGCAGCTTAGAAGCAGGGGGCGCGAGGGGATCCTACGAGCAGTACTTC. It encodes CASSLEAGGARGSYEQYF.

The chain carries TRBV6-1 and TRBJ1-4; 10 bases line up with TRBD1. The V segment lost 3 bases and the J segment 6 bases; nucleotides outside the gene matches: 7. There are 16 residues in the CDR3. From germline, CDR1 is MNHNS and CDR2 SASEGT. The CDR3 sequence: CASSDFTGTGDEKLFF. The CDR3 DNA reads TGTGCCAGCAGTGACTTCACCGGGACAGGGGATGAAAAACTGTTTTTT.

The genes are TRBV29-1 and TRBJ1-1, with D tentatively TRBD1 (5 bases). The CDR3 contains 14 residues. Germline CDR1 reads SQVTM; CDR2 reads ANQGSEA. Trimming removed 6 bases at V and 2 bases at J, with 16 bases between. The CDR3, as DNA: TGCAGCGTAACTACTGGCAGGGTCAACACTGAAGCTTTCTTT. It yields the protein CSVTTGRVNTEAFF.

The DNA of the CDR3 is TGTGCCAGCAGCTTGTCAGGGGGAAATGAGCAGTTCTTC. Translation gives CASSLSGGNEQFF. The rearrangement links TRBV5-4 to TRBJ2-1, with TRBD1 identical over 7 bases. This CDR3 is 13 amino acids long. CDR1 is SGHNT, CDR2 YYREEE, per germline (reference sequence). With 1 base clipped from V and 7 bases from J, the junction kept 2 bases outside the gene matches. Combining the CDR3 with reference TRBV5-4 and TRBJ2-1 gives the whole variable domain ETGVTQSPTHLIKTRGQQVTLRCSSQSGHNTVSWYQQALGQGPQFIFQYYREEENGRGNFPPRFSGLQFPNYSSELNVNALELDDSALYLCASSLSGGNEQFFGPGTRLTVL.

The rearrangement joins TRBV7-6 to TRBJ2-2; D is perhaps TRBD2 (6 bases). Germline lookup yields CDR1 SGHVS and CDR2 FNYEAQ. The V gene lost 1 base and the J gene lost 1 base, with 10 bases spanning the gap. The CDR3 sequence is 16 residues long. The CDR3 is CASSLGGGVNTGELFF. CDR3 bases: TGTGCCAGCAGCTTAGGTGGAGGGGTGAACACCGGGGAGCTGTTTTTT.

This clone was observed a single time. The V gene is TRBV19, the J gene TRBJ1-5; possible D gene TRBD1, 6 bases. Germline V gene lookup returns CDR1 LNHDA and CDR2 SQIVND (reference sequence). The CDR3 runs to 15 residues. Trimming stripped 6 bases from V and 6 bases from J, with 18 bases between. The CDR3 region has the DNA TGTGCCAGTAGACTACGGGGGGGCAGGGGTCAGCCCCAGCATTTT. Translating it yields CASRLRGGRGQPQHF.

CDR3 DNA sequence: TGCGCCAGCAGCACGGGACAGGGGGGGAGGCAGTACTTC. As protein: CASSTGQGGRQYF. The rearrangement uses TRBV5-1 and TRBJ2-7; 11 bases are shared with TRBD1. Trimming took 4 bases from V and 9 from J; bases not matched to a gene: 6. CDR3 length equals 13 residues. The germline V gene encodes CDR1 SGHRS and CDR2 YFSETQ.